This T cell receptor (beta chain) was sequenced for a study of CD8+ T cells in alopecia areata. The CDR3 totals 13 residues. In germline, CDR1 is SQVTM, CDR2 ANQGSEA. Trimming took off 4 bases at V and 5 bases at J, with 15 bases between the two ends. Treatment reported: oral pan-JAK inhibitor, 5-10 mg twice daily. Reverse transcribed after extraction, RNA yielded cDNA as the sequencing template. Sequencing used immunoSEQ multiplex PCR; TCRdb keeps in-frame clones, though not all of them. The sample records about 200,000 clones, approximately 61% being singletons. V gene TRBV29-1 combines with J gene TRBJ2-7, with a possible D match to TRBD2 (6 bases). This sequence originates from a human donor with alopecia areata. Material: CD4+ T cells sorted from blood, obtained at week 24, from a patient treated with tofacitinib. The chain's CDR3 is CSVGTRLVHEQYF. CDR3 DNA sequence: TGCAGCGTTGGAACTAGACTAGTCCACGAGCAGTACTTC.